The 24 T cell receptor beta chains below were found in one sample sequenced in a study of blood T cell repertoires in COVID-19. The data were produced by immunoSEQ multiplex PCR, yet TCRdb's version contains in-frame clones alone and is incomplete. The repertoire holds tens of thousands of clones, with approximately 86% as singletons. The sample consisted of peripheral blood. The origin of the receptors is a man aged 40-55 years with acute or convalescent COVID-19.

The rearrangement links TRBV27 to TRBJ2-7; 11 nucleotides match TRBD2. This CDR3 spans 14 amino acids. Germline-derived CDR1 and CDR2 are MNHEY and SMNVEV (reference sequence). The V and J ends lost 4 bases and 4 bases, in that order; junction bases with no gene match: 3. The CDR3 here is CASSSGLAEYEQYF. The CDR3 region has the DNA TGTGCCAGCAGTTCGGGACTAGCGGAATACGAGCAGTACTTC.

The rearrangement links TRBV18 to TRBJ2-3; unclear D gene. The CDR3 is made up of 13 amino acids. V dropped 3 bases and J dropped 1 base, with 5 bases sitting between them. Germline lookup yields CDR1 KGHSH and CDR2 LQKENI. CDR3 bases: TGTGCCAGCTCACCGCCAGGCACAGATACGCAGTATTTT. Protein product: CASSPPGTDTQYF.

This clone was observed a few times. The chain joins TRBV15 to TRBJ2-7; 10 bases map to TRBD1. The CDR3 extends over 15 amino acids. The germline V gene has CDR1 LNHNV and CDR2 YYDKDF (reference sequence). The junction had 9 bases not matched to a gene; V was cut back by 4 bases and J by 6 bases. The CDR3 nucleotides are TGTGCCACCAGCAAGGGACAGGGGTCGGGTGGCGAGCAGTACTTC. Its translation is CATSKGQGSGGEQYF.

The chain joins TRBV27 to TRBJ1-5, with a tentative D call TRBD1 (5 bases). The germline V and J ends were trimmed by 6 bases and 4 bases, with 22 bases remaining between them. Germline V lookup: CDR1 MNHEY, CDR2 SMNVEV (reference sequence). The CDR3 covers 17 residues. DNA for the CDR3: TGTGCCAGCAGACAACTTGCAGGGAAAAGACTGAATCAGCCCCAGCATTTT. Protein sequence: CASRQLAGKRLNQPQHF.

V and J are TRBV6-5 and TRBJ1-4, with D possibly being TRBD1 (6 bases). The CDR3 has 14 residues. Trimming removed 7 bases from V and 5 bases from J, with 14 bases in between. Germline CDR1 MNHEY, CDR2 SVGAGI. Written as DNA, the CDR3 is TGTGCCAGCACCTCCGGGACATCGAATGAAAAACTGTTTTTT. Translated: CASTSGTSNEKLFF.

This CDR3 reads CASSVEETQYF. The DNA of the CDR3 is TGTGCCAGCAGCGTCGAAGAGACCCAGTACTTC. This chain uses TRBV9 with TRBJ2-5; unclear D gene. This CDR3 region has 11 residues. Germline lookup yields CDR1 SGDLS and CDR2 YYNGEE. Trimming pared 2 bases from V and 3 bases from J, leaving 2 bases between.

This sequence joins TRBV19 and TRBJ1-5; 8 positions match TRBD1. The germline V gene has CDR1 LNHDA and CDR2 SQIVND (reference sequence). The V and J ends lost 4 bases and 11 bases, in that order; junction bases with no gene match: 1. The CDR3 has 11 residues. CDR3 in amino acids: CASSTDRAQHF. CDR3 DNA sequence: TGTGCCAGTAGTACGGACAGGGCCCAGCATTTT.

The rearrangement joins TRBV5-1 to TRBJ1-1, with TRBD1 as a possible D gene (6 bases). Germline CDR1 is SGHRS and CDR2 is YFSETQ. V was pared by 4 bases and J by 2 bases, with 21 bases between. This CDR3 is 17 amino acids long. The CDR3 nucleotides read TGCGCCAGCAGCCCTTATTCTGGGACAAAGGTAAACACTGAAGCTTTCTTT. Protein product: CASSPYSGTKVNTEAFF. The complete variable domain, with remaining parts taken from reference TRBV5-1 and TRBJ1-1, reads KAGVTQTPRYLIKTRGQQVTLSCSPISGHRSVSWYQQTPGQGLQFLFEYFSETQRNKGNFPGRFSGRQFSNSRSEMNVSTLELGDSALYLCASSPYSGTKVNTEAFFGQGTRLTVV.

Here the CDR3 reads CASSYFIGVVNEQFF. The CDR3, as DNA: TGTGCCAGCAGTTACTTTATAGGGGTGGTCAATGAGCAGTTCTTC. The chain combines TRBV6-5 with TRBJ2-1, with D possibly being TRBD1 (5 bases). Deletions cut 1 base from V and 6 bases from J, with 13 bases between. There are 15 residues in the CDR3. Germline V gene data show CDR1 as MNHEY and CDR2 as SVGAGI.

The rearrangement uses TRBV11-3 and TRBJ2-2; TRBD1 is a possible D gene (6 bases). Trimming shortened V by 0 bases and J by 6 bases, and 8 bases separated the two germline ends. CDR1 is SGHNT, CDR2 YENEEA, per germline. The length of the CDR3 is 14 residues. The CDR3 is CASSLEHRAGELFF. CDR3 DNA: TGTGCCAGCAGCTTAGAACACAGGGCCGGGGAGCTGTTTTTT.

This clone was counted between two and nine times. V is TRBV7-8 and J is TRBJ2-2; 13 nucleotides align to TRBD2. The CDR3 covers 16 residues. Trimming at V came to 5 bases and at J to 5 bases, leaving 5 bases not matched to a gene. Germline V gives CDR1 SGHVS, CDR2 FQNEAQ. The CDR3 DNA is TGTGCCAGCAGCGTAACTAGCGGGAGGGGAACCGGGGAGCTGTTTTTT. It is translated as CASSVTSGRGTGELFF.

Here the CDR3 reads CASSFDRAQKLFF. The CDR3 DNA is TGTGCCAGCAGTTTCGACAGGGCGCAAAAACTGTTTTTT. The genes are TRBV2 and TRBJ1-4; 7 bases match TRBD1. Trimming removed 5 bases from V and 9 bases from J; junction bases left unmatched: 6. Per the germline V gene, CDR1 is SNHLY and CDR2 is FYNNEI. CDR3 length: 13 amino acids.

J is TRBJ1-5 and V is TRBV6-1; D may be TRBD1 (5 bases). CDR1 MNHNS and CDR2 SASEGT come from the germline V gene. Trimming took off 3 bases at V and 5 bases at J, with 8 bases between the two ends. This CDR3 is built from 13 residues. The CDR3 loop is CASSDGGDQPQHF. As DNA, the CDR3 is TGTGCCAGCAGTGACGGGGGGGATCAGCCCCAGCATTTT.

The chain couples TRBV7-9 to TRBJ2-1; tentatively, D is TRBD2 (6 bases). CDR1 SEHNR and CDR2 FQNEAQ come from the germline V gene (reference sequence). The V gene lost 5 bases and the J gene lost 9 bases, with 14 bases spanning the gap. This CDR3 is 13 amino acids long. CDR3 nucleotide sequence: TGTGCCAGCAGCCCTCCACTAGCAGGTGAGCAGTTCTTC. Protein: CASSPPLAGEQFF. The complete variable domain, with remaining parts taken from reference TRBV7-9 and TRBJ2-1, reads DTGVSQNPRHKITKRGQNVTFRCDPISEHNRLYWYRQTLGQGPEFLTYFQNEAQLEKSRLLSDRFSAERPKGSFSTLEIQRTEQGDSAMYLCASSPPLAGEQFFGPGTRLTVL.

The rearrangement links TRBV4-2 to TRBJ1-3, with D perhaps TRBD1 (6 bases). This CDR3 contains 16 residues. The germline gives CDR1 LGHNA, CDR2 YNFKEQ. Trimming took off 0 bases at V and 5 bases at J, with 14 bases between the two ends. The CDR3 loop is CASSQDDRGGRNTIYF. CDR3 in DNA: TGTGCCAGCAGCCAAGATGATCGGGGGGGCCGAAACACCATATATTTT.

The rearrangement links TRBV19 to TRBJ1-1; D is possibly TRBD1 (6 bases). Looked up from germline, CDR1 is LNHDA and CDR2 is SQIVND (reference sequence). There are 13 residues in the CDR3. Trimming stripped 4 bases from V and 5 bases from J, with 11 bases between. CDR3 protein: CASSNQGLTEAFF. CDR3 coding DNA: TGTGCCAGTAGTAATCAGGGGCTGACTGAAGCTTTCTTT.

V is TRBV7-9 and J is TRBJ2-5, with a weak D call TRBD2 (5 bases). Per germline, CDR1 SEHNR and CDR2 FQNEAQ (reference sequence). Trimming stripped 1 base from V and 4 bases from J, with 16 bases between. The CDR3 has 16 amino acids. The CDR3 loop is CASSLEGLAKGETQYF. CDR3 sequence (DNA): TGTGCCAGCAGCTTAGAAGGGCTAGCCAAGGGAGAGACCCAGTACTTC.

The chain uses TRBV18 and TRBJ1-1; possible D gene TRBD1, 6 bases. Germline CDR1 is KGHSH and CDR2 is LQKENI. The CDR3 covers 17 residues. The V end lost 3 bases, the J end lost 1 base, and 18 bases lay between the germline ends. The CDR3 reads CASSPRVFGQQNTEAFF. The CDR3 DNA reads as TGTGCCAGCTCACCTAGAGTCTTCGGACAGCAGAACACTGAAGCTTTCTTT.

V and J are TRBV30 and TRBJ2-5, with D possibly TRBD2 on 5 matching bases. Germline-derived CDR1 and CDR2 are GTSNPN and SVGIG (reference sequence). The CDR3 is 13 amino acids. The V end lost 2 bases, the J end lost 5 bases, and 12 bases lay between the germline ends. The CDR3 DNA follows: TGTGCCTGGAGTACTGGGAGTTTGGAGACCCAGTACTTC. This sequence encodes CAWSTGSLETQYF.

The V and J genes are TRBV18 and TRBJ2-3; D not resolved. The CDR3 consists of 15 residues. Between the trimmed V and J ends, which lost 3 bases and 1 base, there was a span of 11 bases. The V gene's germline CDR1 is KGHSH and CDR2 LQKENI. The CDR3 protein is CASSPSGKGTDTQYF. For the CDR3, the DNA is TGTGCCAGCTCACCTTCAGGAAAGGGCACAGATACGCAGTATTTT.

This clone was counted a few times. The chain's CDR3 is CASSQERTSGRGYEQYF. CDR3 sequence (DNA): TGCGCCAGCAGCCAAGAGAGGACTAGCGGGAGAGGGTACGAGCAGTACTTC. This chain links TRBV4-1 with TRBJ2-7, with 13 bases aligning to TRBD2. The CDR3 totals 17 residues. Germline trimming cut 0 bases from V and 4 bases from J; bases unmatched to any gene: 6. CDR1 is MGHRA and CDR2 is YSYEKL in the germline V gene.

V gene TRBV5-4 combines with J gene TRBJ1-6; D remains unclear. The CDR3 extends over 15 amino acids. V lost 4 bases and J lost 6, with 14 bases in between. Germline V lookup: CDR1 SGHNT, CDR2 YYREEE (reference sequence). The CDR3 protein is CASSPSGGLNSPLHF. The DNA for the CDR3 is TGTGCCAGCAGCCCCTCGGGAGGGCTTAATTCACCCCTCCACTTT.

Only one count was recorded for this clone. The CDR3 DNA reads TGCAGCGCCCGGGACAGGGGGACCGGGGAGCTGTTTTTT. Protein: CSARDRGTGELFF. The V and J genes are TRBV29-1 and TRBJ2-2; 11 positions agree with TRBD1. V lost 7 bases and J lost 5; bases outside the gene matches: 3. CDR3 length: 13 residues. Germline CDR1 reads SQVTM; CDR2 reads ANQGSEA.

This clone appeared a few times. The chain is built from TRBV5-1 and TRBJ2-3; a weak D match, TRBD2 (6 bases). This CDR3 spans 14 amino acids. Trimming pared 6 bases from V and 1 base from J, leaving 12 bases between. Germline assignment: CDR1 SGHRS and CDR2 YFSETQ. Here the CDR3 reads CASTPGLGTDTQYF. The CDR3 DNA reads TGCGCCAGCACCCCGGGACTGGGCACAGATACGCAGTATTTT. The whole variable domain, filled in from reference TRBV5-1 and TRBJ2-3, reads KAGVTQTPRYLIKTRGQQVTLSCSPISGHRSVSWYQQTPGQGLQFLFEYFSETQRNKGNFPGRFSGRQFSNSRSEMNVSTLELGDSALYLCASTPGLGTDTQYFGPGTRLTVL.